Listed below are T cell receptor beta chains from one sample, sequenced in a study of CD8 T cells in Susac syndrome. Using its own MiXCR run on the immunoSEQ multiplex PCR reads, TCRdb lists one record per CDR3 protein. The table has over 95,000 distinct CDR3 sequences, 85% to 95% seen once. Input material: CD4+ T cells from PBMCs. These receptors all come from a human donor in good health. CDR3s include the opening cysteine and the closing phenylalanine or tryptophan. Each record gives: CDR3 DNA, CDR3 protein, D gene, clone size, J gene, V gene. A D gene is named only where the DNA matches it firmly. The size field is filled for only some rows; it gives once, few, many or a size class.

TGCAGTGCTAGAGCGTCGGGACAGGGGACGGCTGAAGCTTTCTTT | CSARASGQGTAEAFF | TRBD1 | NA | TRBJ1-1 | TRBV20-1
TGCAGTGCTATTAGCGGGGAACGCACAGATACGCAGTATTTT | CSAISGERTDTQYF | TRBD2 | NA | TRBJ2-3 | TRBV20-1
TGTGCCAGCAGCTTCGTCGGGGGAGAAGGCTACACCTTC | CASSFVGGEGYTF | NA | NA | TRBJ1-2 | TRBV7-9
TGTGCCAGCAGCTGGGGACAGGGTCGAAATTCACCCCTCCACTTT | CASSWGQGRNSPLHF | TRBD1 | NA | TRBJ1-6 | TRBV7-3
TGTGCCAGCAGCTTCCCACTGGGCAGAAGCTCCTACAATGAGCAGTTCTTC | CASSFPLGRSSYNEQFF | NA | once | TRBJ2-1 | TRBV7-9
TGCAGCGTCTCCTATAACACTGAAGCTTTCTTT | CSVSYNTEAFF | NA | NA | TRBJ1-1 | TRBV29-1
TGTGCCAGCAGCCCGGGCGGGGTTCACAATGAGCAGTTCTTC | CASSPGGVHNEQFF | NA | NA | TRBJ2-1 | TRBV7-9
TGTGCCAGCAGCCGGCCTGACTTGTACGAGCAGTACTTC | CASSRPDLYEQYF | NA | few | TRBJ2-7 | TRBV5-6
TGTGCCAGCAGCCCGTGGGGAAGCTCCTACAATGAGCAGTTCTTC | CASSPWGSSYNEQFF | NA | once | TRBJ2-1 | TRBV9
TGTGCCAGCAGCCTACGGGGGGACAGGCTACACAATGAGCAGTTCTTC | CASSLRGDRLHNEQFF | NA | NA | TRBJ2-1 | TRBV6-1
TGTGCCAGCAGCGTGGACAGCATGAACACTGAAGCTTTCTTT | CASSVDSMNTEAFF | NA | NA | TRBJ1-1 | TRBV7-9
TGTGCCAGCAGTTACCTCATTGCAGGCCGGTACACTGAAGCTTTCTTT | CASSYLIAGRYTEAFF | NA | few | TRBJ1-1 | TRBV6-5
TGTGCCAGCAGCTTATTGTCACTAGCGGGAGCACGCAATGAGCAGTTCTTC | CASSLLSLAGARNEQFF | TRBD2 | NA | TRBJ2-1 | TRBV7-2
TGTGCCAGCAGCTTAGGAGTGGGGGGGGCCCTCGAGGCCCAGTACTTC | CASSLGVGGALEAQYF | NA | NA | TRBJ2-5 | TRBV7-8
TGTGCCAGCAGAATTGAGGGCTATGGCTACACCTTC | CASRIEGYGYTF | NA | NA | TRBJ1-2 | TRBV6-5
TGCGCCAGCAGCCAAGGGGCAGTCGGCTACACCTTC | CASSQGAVGYTF | NA | NA | TRBJ1-2 | TRBV4-3
TGTGCCAGCAGCTTGGGACTAGATCTGGACACCGGGGAGCTGTTTTTT | CASSLGLDLDTGELFF | NA | NA | TRBJ2-2 | TRBV5-4
TGTGCCAGCAGTTTCGGCAGACTCTACGAGCAGTACTTC | CASSFGRLYEQYF | NA | NA | TRBJ2-7 | TRBV12-3/TRBV12-4
TGCAGTGCTAGAGATCAGTCAGGAGTCTGGGAGCAGTACTTC | CSARDQSGVWEQYF | NA | NA | TRBJ2-7 | TRBV20-1
TGCGCCAGCAGCTTTACGACTAGCAGCAGCACCGGGGAGCTGTTTTTT | CASSFTTSSSTGELFF | TRBD2 | NA | TRBJ2-2 | TRBV5-1
TGTGCCAGCTCACTCGCCGGGACAGGGTTTAACTATGGCTACACCTTC | CASSLAGTGFNYGYTF | TRBD1 | once | TRBJ1-2 | TRBV18
TGTGCCAGCAGCCCAGAGTGGGGGACTGAAGCTTTCTTT | CASSPEWGTEAFF | NA | NA | TRBJ1-1 | TRBV14
TGCGCCAGCAGCTTATTCGGGACTAGCGACAATGAGCAGTTCTTC | CASSLFGTSDNEQFF | TRBD2 | NA | TRBJ2-1 | TRBV5-1
TGCAGCGTTGAAGAGTTTGCAGGCTCCTACAGTGAGCAGTTCTTC | CSVEEFAGSYSEQFF | NA | once | TRBJ2-1 | TRBV29-1
TGTGCCAGCAGCTTAGTGGGCACTAATCAGCCCCAGCATTTT | CASSLVGTNQPQHF | NA | once | TRBJ1-5 | TRBV7-9
TGTGCCAGCAGTGTCGGACAGAGCTACGAGCAGTACTTC | CASSVGQSYEQYF | NA | NA | TRBJ2-7 | TRBV6-6
TGCAGTGCTAGTAAGGGACTAGCGTTTAGCACAGATACGCAGTATTTT | CSASKGLAFSTDTQYF | TRBD2 | NA | TRBJ2-3 | TRBV20-1
TGTGCCAGCAGCTCTCCCACGAAAATAGCCAAAAACATTCAGTACTTC | CASSSPTKIAKNIQYF | NA | NA | TRBJ2-4 | TRBV11-1
TGTGCCAGCAGTACCAAGACTACCGTCTACAATGAGCAGTTCTTC | CASSTKTTVYNEQFF | NA | NA | TRBJ2-1 | TRBV25-1
TGTGCCAGCCTTAGCGCCGGTACGCAGTATTTT | CASLSAGTQYF | NA | once | TRBJ2-3 | TRBV6-2/TRBV6-3
TGTGCCAGCAGTTTCAGACAGACTAGCACAGATACGCAGTATTTT | CASSFRQTSTDTQYF | NA | NA | TRBJ2-3 | TRBV6-2/TRBV6-3
TGTGCCAGCAGTCCGAGCCCAGGGGGCCAACATGCCGGGGAGCTGTTTTTT | CASSPSPGGQHAGELFF | TRBD1 | once | TRBJ2-2 | TRBV28
TGTGCCAGCAGTTACCCCGTTTGGCCTAGGGCTTTCTTT | CASSYPVWPRAFF | NA | NA | TRBJ1-1 | TRBV6-2/TRBV6-3
TGTGCCAGTAGTCCTCAAACCTCGGGACCTCCCCGGCCGTTCTTC | CASSPQTSGPPRPFF | NA | NA | TRBJ2-1 | TRBV19
TGTGCCAGCAGCCCTAGGGGGGGGACCCAGCCCCAGCATTTT | CASSPRGGTQPQHF | NA | NA | TRBJ1-5 | TRBV7-2
TGTGCCAGCAGCTTAGAGAGGGGGGGCTCCTACGAGCAGTACTTC | CASSLERGGSYEQYF | NA | NA | TRBJ2-7 | TRBV7-8
TGTGCCAGCAGTGCCGCGAACACCGGGGAGCTGTTTTTT | CASSAANTGELFF | NA | NA | TRBJ2-2 | TRBV6-2/TRBV6-3
TGCAGTGCTAGAGATGGGACTGCGAAGGGAGGCTACACCTTC | CSARDGTAKGGYTF | NA | NA | TRBJ1-2 | TRBV20-1
TGTGCCAGCAGCATAAGGACAGGGCGGCACGGGGAGCTGTTTTTT | CASSIRTGRHGELFF | TRBD1 | NA | TRBJ2-2 | TRBV7-8
TGTGCCAGCACCCACCCGGGACGGAAAGGGGATACGCAGTATTTT | CASTHPGRKGDTQYF | NA | NA | TRBJ2-3 | TRBV12-3/TRBV12-4
TGTGCCAGCAGCTTAGAAGGGACATACTATGGCTACACCTTC | CASSLEGTYYGYTF | NA | NA | TRBJ1-2 | TRBV7-2
TGTGCCAGCTATGAGGGCACCCACGAGCAGTACTTC | CASYEGTHEQYF | NA | NA | TRBJ2-7 | TRBV6-1
TGTGCCAGCAGTTGGCGCGTCTCTGGGGCCAACGTCCTGACTTTC | CASSWRVSGANVLTF | NA | NA | TRBJ2-6 | TRBV28
TGCAGTGCAAGGACAGGGAAAGAGACCCAGTACTTC | CSARTGKETQYF | TRBD1 | NA | TRBJ2-5 | TRBV20-1
TGTGCCAGCAGCGTTGCTAGCGGGGGCTTTAATGAGCAGTTCTTC | CASSVASGGFNEQFF | TRBD2 | NA | TRBJ2-1 | TRBV9
TGTGCCAGCTCACCGGGACCCAACACCGGGGAGCTGTTTTTT | CASSPGPNTGELFF | NA | NA | TRBJ2-2 | TRBV18
TGTGCCAGCAGCTTAACGTTTGGCGGGGGGGCTTATGAGCAGTTCTTC | CASSLTFGGGAYEQFF | TRBD2 | NA | TRBJ2-1 | TRBV7-3